Listed below are T cell receptor beta chains from one sample, sequenced in a study of OX40 agonist ivuxolimab in advanced cancers. The table came from immunoSEQ multiplex PCR; TCRdb's copy has only in-frame clones and leaves some out. This table holds around 70,000 clones, approximately 78% found once. The sample here was CD4+ or CD8+ T cells sorted from blood, taken in a trial of the OX40 agonist ivuxolimab. The receptors were sampled from an adult with an advanced solid tumor such as melanoma, head and neck, liver or kidney cancer. The CDR3 runs from the conserved cysteine through the conserved F or W. D genes are given only for firm matches. Only some rows state a clone size, as once, few, many or a class for expanded clones.

D	V	size	J	CDR3	DNA
.	TRBV7-2	.	TRBJ2-3	CASSFTPDTQYF	TGTGCCAGCAGCTTCACTCCAGATACGCAGTATTTT
.	TRBV11-3	.	TRBJ2-7	CASSRAPTYEQYF	TGTGCCAGCAGCCGAGCGCCGACCTACGAGCAGTACTTC
.	TRBV23-1	.	TRBJ1-1	CASSQSPTGNTEAFF	TGCGCCAGCAGTCAATCACCGACAGGGAACACTGAAGCTTTCTTT
.	TRBV11-2	.	TRBJ2-3	CASSYATGVVGDTQYF	TGTGCCAGCAGCTACGCCACGGGGGTAGTAGGAGATACGCAGTATTTT
.	TRBV7-2	.	TRBJ1-2	CASSLNRVILGGYGYTF	TGTGCCAGCAGCTTAAATAGGGTGATACTAGGGGGCTATGGCTACACCTTC
.	TRBV7-2	.	TRBJ1-6	CASRAQAEINSPLHF	TGTGCCAGCAGGGCCCAGGCAGAAATAAATTCACCCCTCCACTTT
.	TRBV27	.	TRBJ2-7	CASSLSVGLQYEQYF	TGTGCCAGCAGTTTATCGGTCGGACTTCAGTACGAGCAGTACTTC
TRBD2	TRBV11-3	.	TRBJ2-1	CASSLGTSGYNEQFF	TGTGCCAGCAGCCTAGGGACTAGCGGGTACAATGAGCAGTTCTTC
.	TRBV6-5	.	TRBJ2-7	CATLLGYEQYF	TGTGCCACCCTCCTTGGGTACGAGCAGTACTTC
TRBD1	TRBV2	.	TRBJ1-6	CASMDRALPAPLHF	TGTGCCAGCATGGACAGGGCCCTCCCAGCACCCCTCCACTTT
TRBD1	TRBV23-1	.	TRBJ2-7	CASSHRTGVAYEQYF	TGCGCCAGCAGTCACAGGACAGGGGTTGCCTACGAGCAGTACTTC
.	TRBV7-8	few	TRBJ1-1	CASSLVTAAEGVAFF	TGTGCCAGCAGCTTAGTCACCGCGGCAGAGGGGGTAGCTTTCTTT
.	TRBV7-9	.	TRBJ1-6	CASSPREGAGSPLHF	TGTGCCAGCAGCCCCAGGGAGGGCGCCGGATCACCCCTCCACTTT
.	TRBV7-3	few	TRBJ2-3	CASSLGGPSTDTQYF	TGTGCCAGCAGCTTAGGGGGGCCTAGCACAGATACGCAGTATTTT
.	TRBV11-2	.	TRBJ2-2	CASSLEGYTGELFF	TGTGCCAGCAGCTTAGAGGGTTACACCGGGGAGCTGTTTTTT
.	TRBV25-1	.	TRBJ1-1	CASSAEPGTEAFF	TGTGCCAGCAGTGCGGAACCGGGCACTGAAGCTTTCTTT
TRBD2	TRBV18	.	TRBJ2-3	CASSPPSGGPTDTQYF	TGTGCCAGCTCACCCCCAAGCGGGGGGCCCACAGATACGCAGTATTTT
TRBD2	TRBV10-3	.	TRBJ2-3	CAIRIPPSGRAGTDTQYF	TGTGCCATCAGAATTCCTCCTAGCGGGAGGGCCGGCACAGATACGCAGTATTTT
.	TRBV5-1	.	TRBJ2-7	CASSLGSGSYEQYF	TGCGCCAGCAGCTTGGGATCAGGGTCGTACGAGCAGTACTTC
.	TRBV29-1	.	TRBJ2-7	CSVVGRYEQYF	TGCAGCGTTGTTGGACGCTACGAGCAGTACTTC
TRBD2	TRBV7-2	.	TRBJ2-1	CASSLAGLGFVNEQFF	TGTGCCAGCAGCTTAGCGGGACTAGGGTTCGTCAATGAGCAGTTCTTC
TRBD1	TRBV27	.	TRBJ1-6	CASWQGDSYNSPLHF	TGTGCCAGCTGGCAGGGGGACTCCTATAATTCACCCCTCCACTTT
TRBD1	TRBV28	.	TRBJ2-7	CASSPFGQVLSYEQYF	TGTGCCAGCAGCCCCTTCGGACAGGTACTCTCCTACGAGCAGTACTTC
.	TRBV18	.	TRBJ2-1	CASSRGGTGSYNEQFF	TGTGCCAGCTCAAGAGGCGGGACGGGCTCCTACAATGAGCAGTTCTTC
TRBD2	TRBV28	.	TRBJ2-1	CASSSGTTVNEQFF	TGTGCCAGCAGTTCCGGGACTACCGTCAATGAGCAGTTCTTC
.	TRBV13	.	TRBJ2-7	CASSLVNRYEQYF	TGTGCCAGCAGCTTAGTAAACCGCTACGAGCAGTACTTC
.	TRBV18	.	TRBJ2-1	CASSPPSVYNEQFF	TGTGCCAGCTCACCCCCTAGCGTTTACAATGAGCAGTTCTTC
.	TRBV29-1	.	TRBJ2-3	CSMRGDGTDTQYF	TGCAGCATGCGGGGAGATGGCACAGATACGCAGTATTTT
.	TRBV27	.	TRBJ1-2	CASSLRGLANYGYTF	TGTGCCAGCAGTTTGCGGGGGCTAGCTAACTATGGCTACACCTTC
TRBD2	TRBV7-9	.	TRBJ2-3	CASSFGLLRGGTDTQYF	TGTGCCAGCAGCTTTGGTCTGCTTCGGGGGGGCACAGATACGCAGTATTTT
TRBD1	TRBV2	.	TRBJ2-1	CASSRDRDNEQFF	TGTGCCAGCAGTCGGGACAGGGACAATGAGCAGTTCTTC
.	TRBV6-5	.	TRBJ2-2	CASSYSVTGFGELFF	TGTGCCAGCAGTTACTCGGTGACGGGGTTCGGGGAGCTGTTTTTT
.	TRBV5-1	.	TRBJ2-5	CASSRRDERETQYF	TGCGCCAGCAGCCGTCGGGATGAGAGGGAGACCCAGTACTTC
.	TRBV21-1	.	TRBJ1-2	CASSRDRVWGYTF	TGTGCCAGCAGCAGAGACAGGGTATGGGGCTACACCTTC
TRBD1	TRBV7-8	.	TRBJ2-5	CASSKQGQGDQETQYF	TGTGCCAGCAGCAAGCAGGGGCAGGGGGATCAAGAGACCCAGTACTTC
TRBD1	TRBV5-1	.	TRBJ1-2	CASSSGGEGYTF	TGCGCCAGCAGCTCAGGGGGGGAGGGCTACACCTTC
.	TRBV2	.	TRBJ1-1	CATSRDGPNTEAFF	TGTGCCACTTCCCGCGACGGACCTAACACTGAAGCTTTCTTT
.	TRBV5-1	.	TRBJ2-7	CASSLFATGTGNTMQHF	.
.	TRBV4-3	.	TRBJ2-2	CASSQDSGWRNTGELFF	TGCGCCAGCAGCCAAGATAGTGGTTGGCGGAACACCGGGGAGCTGTTTTTT
.	TRBV27	.	TRBJ2-7	CASSSGRYEQYF	TGTGCCAGCAGTTCTGGGAGGTACGAGCAGTACTTC
.	TRBV28	.	TRBJ1-1	CASSFISRQRNTEAFF	TGTGCCAGCAGTTTTATCTCGAGACAGAGAAACACTGAAGCTTTCTTT
TRBD2	TRBV10-1	.	TRBJ2-1	CASSPLGRLAGYGLNEQFF	TGCGCCAGCAGTCCTCTAGGCCGACTAGCGGGGTATGGTCTCAATGAGCAGTTCTTC
.	TRBV2	.	TRBJ1-4	CASKRRSTNEKLFF	TGTGCCAGCAAACGACGATCAACTAATGAAAAACTGTTTTTT
.	TRBV6-1	.	TRBJ1-1	CASRRTVNTEAFF	TGTGCCAGCCGACGGACGGTTAACACTGAAGCTTTCTTT
TRBD1	TRBV7-8	.	TRBJ2-7	CASSAGGYEQYF	TGTGCCAGCAGTGCAGGGGGCTACGAGCAGTACTTC
.	TRBV28	.	TRBJ1-1	CASSPGSLAAFF	TGTGCCAGCAGTCCCGGCTCTTTGGCAGCTTTCTTT
.	TRBV15	.	TRBJ2-7	CATSRDPGANEQYF	TGTGCCACCAGCAGAGACCCGGGCGCCAACGAGCAGTACTTC
.	TRBV10-3	.	TRBJ1-2	CAIRGMGGWYGYTF	TGTGCCATCAGGGGAATGGGAGGGTGGTATGGCTACACCTTC
.	TRBV2	many	TRBJ2-4	CASNPLTNIQYF	TGTGCCAGCAACCCCCTAACGAACATTCAGTACTTC
TRBD2	TRBV5-1	.	TRBJ2-1	CASSATSVDEQFF	TGCGCCAGCAGCGCGACTAGCGTAGACGAGCAGTTCTTC
.	TRBV19	.	TRBJ1-2	CASTLDSHGGGYTF	TGTGCCAGTACCCTCGACAGCCACGGGGGTGGCTACACCTTC
TRBD1	TRBV2	once	TRBJ1-2	CASSRTGDGYTF	TGTGCCAGCAGTAGGACAGGCGATGGCTACACCTTC
.	TRBV5-4	.	TRBJ2-3	CASSTRTQGGDTQYF	TGTGCCAGCAGCACGCGGACCCAGGGCGGAGATACGCAGTATTTT
.	TRBV4-1	.	TRBJ1-1	CASSQEPRMNTEAFF	TGCGCCAGCAGCCAAGAGCCACGGATGAACACTGAAGCTTTCTTT
.	TRBV4-1	.	TRBJ2-2	CASSQVGSAGELFF	TGCGCCAGCAGCCAAGTAGGAAGCGCCGGGGAGCTGTTTTTT
.	TRBV6-1	.	TRBJ1-6	CASSARDGSYNSPLHF	TGTGCCAGCAGTGCCAGGGATGGCTCCTATAATTCACCCCTCCACTTT
.	TRBV5-4	.	TRBJ2-1	CASSLELNNEQFF	TGTGCCAGCAGCTTGGAACTGAACAATGAGCAGTTCTTC